Below are 8 T cell receptor beta chains sequenced from a single sample in a study of blood T cells in healthy people across ages. The second PCR ran about 6 to 12 cycles with a sample-barcoded 5' primer and J-beta primers. TCRdb itself ran the 5' RACE reads through MiXCR, one entry per CDR3 protein. The table includes about 1.7 million distinct CDR3 sequences, about 30% detected once. Sequencing was performed on blood. The receptor set was obtained from a woman aged 25-40 years in good health.

The chain links TRBV18 to TRBJ1-4, with 7 bases identical to TRBD1. The germline gives CDR1 KGHSH, CDR2 LQKENI. Trimming took 4 bases from V and 4 from J; bases not matched to a gene: 3. This CDR3 comprises 14 residues. This CDR3 reads CASSQDRYNEKLFF. The CDR3 DNA is TGTGCCAGCTCACAGGACAGGTATAATGAAAAACTGTTTTTT.

This sequence joins TRBV6-2 or TRBV6-3 and TRBJ2-7, with D maybe TRBD1 (6 bases). This CDR3 contains 16 residues. Germline values: CDR1 MNHEY, CDR2 SVGEGT. Trimming removed 1 base at V and 0 bases at J, with 13 bases between. The CDR3 sequence is CASSYFPRGSSYEQYF. DNA of the CDR3: TGTGCCAGCAGTTACTTTCCCAGGGGAAGCTCCTACGAGCAGTACTTC.

The chain combines TRBV20-1 with TRBJ1-1; D gene unclear. Germline CDR1 is DFQATT and CDR2 is SNEGSKA (reference sequence). Trimming removed 1 base at V and 0 bases at J, with 9 bases between. The CDR3 loop spans 14 amino acids. CDR3 sequence (DNA): TGCAGTGCTAGAGCGGAAGGCATGAACACTGAAGCTTTCTTT. Its protein is CSARAEGMNTEAFF.

This clonotype was counted only a few times. The rearrangement links TRBV4-2 to TRBJ1-1; no firm D call. Germline loops: CDR1 LGHNA, CDR2 YNFKEQ. V was trimmed by 0 bases and J by 4 bases, leaving 12 bases between them. This CDR3 spans 15 amino acids. The chain's CDR3 is CASSQDYKGATEAFF. Written as DNA, the CDR3 is TGTGCCAGCAGCCAAGATTATAAGGGAGCCACTGAAGCTTTCTTT.

This clonotype was counted many times. One junction end does not reproduce the germline sequence, and a read error may be involved. The chain is built from TRBV3-1 and TRBJ2-7, with 8 bases lining up with TRBD1. This CDR3 region has 13 residues. Germline CDR1 is LGHDT and CDR2 is YNNKEL (reference sequence). This CDR3 is CASSPLTGDEQYF. CDR3 nucleotides: TGCGCCAGCAGCCCCTTGACAGGGGACGAGCAGTACTTC.

This chain connects TRBV5-1 to TRBJ1-1; 9 bases line up with TRBD1. The CDR3 sequence is 16 residues long. Looked up from germline, CDR1 is SGHRS and CDR2 is YFSETQ. J was trimmed by 3 bases and V by 8 bases; bases with no gene match: 14. CDR3: CASTGTGISVDTEAFF. DNA of the CDR3: TGCGCCAGTACTGGGACAGGGATAAGTGTTGACACTGAAGCTTTCTTT.

This clonotype has more than one count but fewer than ten. This sequence joins TRBV5-1 and TRBJ1-2; 7 nucleotides match TRBD1. CDR3 length equals 14 residues. Germline V gives CDR1 SGHRS, CDR2 YFSETQ. V lost 3 bases, J lost 2 bases, and 4 bases stayed unmatched. The CDR3 region is CASSWEQGNYGYTF. In DNA form, the CDR3 reads TGCGCCAGCAGCTGGGAACAGGGGAACTATGGCTACACCTTC.

This clonotype came up a few times. The V and J genes are TRBV12-3 or TRBV12-4 and TRBJ2-5; no clear D gene. Trimming pared 7 bases from V and 4 bases from J, leaving 22 bases between. CDR3 length equals 16 residues. The CDR3 here is CASKATVVMGGETQYF. The CDR3 bases are TGTGCCAGCAAAGCCACCGTCGTAATGGGTGGAGAGACCCAGTACTTC.